Below, 14 T cell receptor beta chains from the same sample are listed, as sequenced in a study of blood T cell repertoires in COVID-19. Libraries were prepared by immunoSEQ multiplex PCR; TCRdb keeps only in-frame clonotypes and omits some of them. The sample consists of roughly 150,000 clones, 87% of them appearing once. Input material: peripheral blood. The receptors shown here come from a human donor in a cohort sampled during active COVID-19.

The chain combines TRBV28 with TRBJ2-4, with D unclear. Trimming shortened V by 3 bases and J by 4 bases, and 10 bases separated the two germline ends. Germline assignment: CDR1 MDHEN and CDR2 SYDVKM. The CDR3 is 14 amino acids. CDR3 sequence reads: CASSFGRPKNIQYF. CDR3 in DNA: TGTGCCAGCAGTTTCGGCAGGCCGAAAAACATTCAGTACTTC.

The V and J genes are TRBV2 and TRBJ2-3; D uncertain. The V and J ends lost 6 bases and 7 bases respectively, with 8 bases between them. The CDR3 covers 11 residues. Germline V lookup: CDR1 SNHLY, CDR2 FYNNEI. The CDR3 sequence: CASRERYTQYF. For the CDR3, the DNA is TGTGCCAGCAGAGAGAGATATACGCAGTATTTT.

V is TRBV7-9 and J is TRBJ2-1, with D tentatively TRBD2 (6 bases). Looked up from germline, CDR1 is SEHNR and CDR2 is FQNEAQ (reference sequence). This CDR3 is 13 amino acids long. Trimming stripped 6 bases from V and 5 bases from J, with 11 bases between. CDR3 nucleotide sequence: TGTGCCAGCAGAAAATCGGGGGACAATGAGCAGTTCTTC. The encoded protein is CASRKSGDNEQFF.

The chain recombines TRBV2 with TRBJ2-1, with D maybe TRBD1 (6 bases). Per germline, CDR1 SNHLY and CDR2 FYNNEI. The CDR3 runs to 12 residues. Trimming stripped 6 bases from V and 4 bases from J, with 7 bases between. Written as DNA, the CDR3 is TGTGCCAGCAGCGGACAGTACAATGAGCAGTTCTTC. Translated, it gives CASSGQYNEQFF.

V is TRBV6-2 or TRBV6-3 and J is TRBJ2-7; D not certain. The V and J ends lost 4 bases and 2 bases respectively, with 6 bases between them. CDR3 length equals 12 residues. Per germline, CDR1 MNHEY and CDR2 SVGEGT. CDR3 protein: CASSSTPYEQYF. DNA of the CDR3: TGTGCCAGCAGTTCGACTCCCTACGAGCAGTACTTC.

CDR3 region: CASSTPVGLAPYEQYF. CDR3 in DNA: TGTGCCAGCAGTACACCCGTGGGACTAGCGCCCTACGAGCAGTACTTC. The chain recombines TRBV2 with TRBJ2-7; 10 bases are a match to TRBD2. With 5 bases clipped from V and 2 bases from J, the junction kept 9 bases outside the gene matches. Per germline, CDR1 SNHLY and CDR2 FYNNEI. This CDR3 contains 16 residues.

This clone was picked up a small number of times. The genes are TRBV7-2 and TRBJ2-6; D may be TRBD1 (5 bases). The CDR3 extends over 17 amino acids. Trimming removed 5 bases at V and 4 bases at J, with 18 bases between. CDR1 and CDR2 (germline): SGHTA, FQGNSA. The CDR3 region is CASSHPQGFRGANVLTF. The CDR3 DNA sequence: TGTGCCAGCAGCCATCCTCAGGGTTTCCGGGGGGCCAACGTCCTGACTTTC.

The gene calls are TRBV7-2 and TRBJ2-7; 10 bases are shared with TRBD1. This CDR3 spans 15 amino acids. Germline V gives CDR1 SGHTA, CDR2 FQGNSA. With V trimmed by 2 bases and J by 2 bases, 3 bases remained unmatched. CDR3 region: CASSLRGTGAYEQYF. CDR3 DNA: TGTGCCAGCAGCTTACGAGGGACAGGGGCCTACGAGCAGTACTTC.

The chain uses TRBV29-1 and TRBJ1-2; D may be TRBD1 (5 bases). V shed 0 bases and J shed 4 bases, with 21 bases lying between them. CDR1 and CDR2 from the germline V gene are SQVTM and ANQGSEA. CDR3 length equals 17 residues. The DNA of the CDR3 is TGCAGCGTTGAAGATCCGACTGCGGGACGCACGAGCTATGGCTACACCTTC. Protein: CSVEDPTAGRTSYGYTF.

On this clone itself: At the DNA level, this CDR3 is encoded by other sequences in the same sample as well. The CDR3 is CASSWGQGGYEQYF. As DNA, the CDR3 is TGTGCCAGCAGTTGGGGACAAGGAGGCTACGAGCAGTACTTC. The V and J genes are TRBV6-2 or TRBV6-3 and TRBJ2-7, with TRBD1 as a possible D gene (6 bases). Trimming pared 4 bases from V and 3 bases from J, leaving 13 bases between. Germline V gene lookup returns CDR1 MNHEY and CDR2 SVGEGT. CDR3 length: 14 residues.

The chain joins TRBV5-4 to TRBJ2-7; 10 nucleotides align to TRBD2. The CDR3 is 16 amino acids. The V gene's germline CDR1 is SGHNT and CDR2 YYREEE (reference sequence). V was pared by 0 bases and J by 4 bases, with 7 bases of the junction left unmatched. CDR3 protein: CASSLGLAGGFYEQYF. The CDR3 DNA follows: TGTGCCAGCAGCTTGGGACTAGCGGGCGGATTTTACGAGCAGTACTTC.

The gene calls are TRBV3-1 (or the pseudogene TRBV3-2) and TRBJ1-1; D is uncertain. The CDR3 sequence is 15 residues long. Trimming left V 1 base short and J 6 bases short, with 15 bases between. Germline CDR1 reads LGHDT; CDR2 reads YNNKEL (reference sequence). This chain's CDR3 is CASSQVPEGDAEAFF. The CDR3 region has the DNA TGTGCCAGCAGCCAAGTTCCGGAGGGAGACGCTGAAGCTTTCTTT.

This chain connects TRBV5-1 to TRBJ2-5; 8 positions match TRBD1. CDR1 and CDR2 from the germline V gene are SGHRS and YFSETQ. V dropped 5 bases and J dropped 5; count of bases not matched to a gene: 14. This CDR3 comprises 16 residues. The CDR3 bases are TGCGCCAGCAGTCCCGGACAGGGAGGTTCGGGGGAGACCCAGTACTTC. Translation gives CASSPGQGGSGETQYF.

The genes are TRBV3-1 (or the pseudogene TRBV3-2) and TRBJ1-2, with 8 nucleotides matching TRBD1. The V segment lost 4 bases and the J segment 14 bases; nucleotides outside the gene matches: 6. This CDR3 has 11 residues. The V gene's germline CDR1 is LGHDT and CDR2 YNNKEL (reference sequence). The CDR3: CASSLGQGYTF. CDR3 in DNA: TGTGCCAGCAGCCTCGGACAGGGATATACCTTC.